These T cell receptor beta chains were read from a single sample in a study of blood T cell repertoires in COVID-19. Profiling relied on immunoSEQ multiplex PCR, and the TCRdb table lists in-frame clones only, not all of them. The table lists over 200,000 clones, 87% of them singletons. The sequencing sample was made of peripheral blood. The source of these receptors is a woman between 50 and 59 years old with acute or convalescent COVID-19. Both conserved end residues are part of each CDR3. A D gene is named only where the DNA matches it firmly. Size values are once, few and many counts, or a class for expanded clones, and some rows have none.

DNA: TGCAGCGTTGAAGGACTAGCGGACACCGGGGAGCTGTTTTTT
CDR3: CSVEGLADTGELFF
D: TRBD2
size: -
V: TRBV29-1
J: TRBJ2-2

DNA: TGTGCCAGCAGCGATCCCCGGGACAGGACCTACGAGCAGTACTTC
CDR3: CASSDPRDRTYEQYF
D: TRBD1
size: few
V: TRBV5-4
J: TRBJ2-7

DNA: TGTGCCAGCAGCTTAGATTGGACAGCAACTAATGAAAAACTGTTTTTT
CDR3: CASSLDWTATNEKLFF
D: -
size: -
V: TRBV11-1
J: TRBJ1-4

DNA: TGTGCCAGCAGCTTAGTCCAGGGGGCTTACGGCTACACCTTC
CDR3: CASSLVQGAYGYTF
D: TRBD1
size: -
V: TRBV11-1
J: TRBJ1-2

DNA: TGTGCCAGCTCACCGGGGGCTGGGCAGACCCAGTACTTC
CDR3: CASSPGAGQTQYF
D: -
size: once
V: TRBV18
J: TRBJ2-5

DNA: TGCGCCAGCAGCCAGACAGGGGGCTTAGGCGAGCAGTACTTC
CDR3: CASSQTGGLGEQYF
D: TRBD1
size: -
V: TRBV4-3
J: TRBJ2-7

DNA: TGCAGCGAATTGGGACAGCTAAACACTGAAGCTTTCTTT
CDR3: CSELGQLNTEAFF
D: TRBD1
size: few
V: TRBV29-1
J: TRBJ1-1

DNA: TGTGCTAGTGGTTTGGTAAGCCAGGGGGACAGGGTTAGAGCCAACGTCCTGACTTTC
CDR3: CASGLVSQGDRVRANVLTF
D: TRBD1
size: once
V: TRBV12-5
J: TRBJ2-6

DNA: TGCAGCGTTGAAAGAGTAACTGAAGCTTTCTTT
CDR3: CSVERVTEAFF
D: -
size: -
V: TRBV29-1
J: TRBJ1-1

DNA: TGTGCCAGCAGTTTATTAGACAGGCAATTATCCTACGAGCAGTACTTC
CDR3: CASSLLDRQLSYEQYF
D: -
size: -
V: TRBV28
J: TRBJ2-7

DNA: TGCGCCAGCAGCAAAGGAGGAGGATCCTACAATGAGCAGTTCTTC
CDR3: CASSKGGGSYNEQFF
D: -
size: -
V: TRBV5-1
J: TRBJ2-1

DNA: TGTGCCAGCAGCCAAGTTAAGGGAGAGACTAACTATGGCTACACCTTC
CDR3: CASSQVKGETNYGYTF
D: -
size: -
V: TRBV3-1/TRBV3-2
J: TRBJ1-2

DNA: TGTGCCAGCAGCGTGGCCGTGGATGGCTACACCTTC
CDR3: CASSVAVDGYTF
D: -
size: few
V: TRBV28
J: TRBJ1-2

DNA: TGTGCCAGCTCACTCGAGTTGATCGCCACTGAAGCTTTCTTT
CDR3: CASSLELIATEAFF
D: -
size: -
V: TRBV18
J: TRBJ1-1